The 5 T cell receptor beta chains reported below all come from one sample, sequenced in a study of cytomegalovirus exposure and HLA in healthy donors. Both 60 Vbeta primers and 13 Jbeta primers went into the PCR. Profiling relied on immunoSEQ multiplex PCR, and the TCRdb table lists in-frame clones only, not all of them. The sample records more than 95,000 clones, about 81% being singletons. Sequencing was done on a sample of PBMCs. Source of these receptors: a man in his thirties or forties in good health and CMV-seronegative.

The chain combines TRBV5-1 with TRBJ2-3; TRBD1 might be the D (5 bases). The CDR3 sequence is 12 residues long. The germline gives CDR1 SGHRS, CDR2 YFSETQ. V lost 2 bases and J 5 bases, leaving 6 bases between the germline ends. The DNA for the CDR3 is TGCGCCAGCAGCTTTGGACAAGATACGCAGTATTTT. Amino acids: CASSFGQDTQYF. Full variable domain (rest looked up from reference TRBV5-1 and TRBJ2-3): KAGVTQTPRYLIKTRGQQVTLSCSPISGHRSVSWYQQTPGQGLQFLFEYFSETQRNKGNFPGRFSGRQFSNSRSEMNVSTLELGDSALYLCASSFGQDTQYFGPGTRLTVL.

The chain uses TRBV28 and TRBJ1-1; 8 nucleotides match TRBD1. Germline V gives CDR1 MDHEN, CDR2 SYDVKM. Trimming cost V 6 bases and J 2 bases; bases outside gene matches: 5. CDR3 length: 14 amino acids. The CDR3 loop is CASRAPGGNTEAFF. The CDR3 DNA reads as TGTGCCAGCAGAGCCCCAGGGGGCAACACTGAAGCTTTCTTT.

V and J are TRBV5-4 and TRBJ1-3; 7 bases align to TRBD1. The CDR3 runs 16 residues. Germline CDR1 is SGHNT and CDR2 is YYREEE (reference sequence). Unmatched junction bases numbered 5, after V lost 2 bases and J lost 0 bases. CDR3 DNA: TGTGCCAGCAGCTTTCCGGGGACAGACTCTGGAAACACCATATATTTT. Encoded protein: CASSFPGTDSGNTIYF.

The chain has TRBV27 and TRBJ1-1; tentatively, D is TRBD1 (5 bases). Trimming shortened V by 5 bases and J by 7 bases, and 8 bases separated the two germline ends. Germline CDR1 is MNHEY and CDR2 is SMNVEV (reference sequence). The CDR3 sequence is 11 residues long. The CDR3 sequence is CASSGTGEAFF. The CDR3 DNA follows: TGTGCCAGCAGTGGAACAGGTGAAGCTTTCTTT.

The rearrangement uses TRBV19 and TRBJ2-7; 7 nucleotides align to TRBD1. CDR1 is LNHDA, CDR2 SQIVND, per germline (reference sequence). Unmatched junction bases numbered 14, after V lost 4 bases and J lost 5 bases. This CDR3 comprises 16 residues. Here the CDR3 reads CASSRYLGTDLNEQYF. Written as DNA, the CDR3 is TGTGCCAGTAGTAGATACCTCGGGACAGACTTAAACGAGCAGTACTTC. Full variable domain (missing parts from reference TRBV19 and TRBJ2-7): DGGITQSPKYLFRKEGQNVTLSCEQNLNHDAMYWYRQDPGQGLRLIYYSQIVNDFQKGDIAEGYSVSREKKESFPLTVTSAQKNPTAFYLCASSRYLGTDLNEQYFGPGTRLTVT.